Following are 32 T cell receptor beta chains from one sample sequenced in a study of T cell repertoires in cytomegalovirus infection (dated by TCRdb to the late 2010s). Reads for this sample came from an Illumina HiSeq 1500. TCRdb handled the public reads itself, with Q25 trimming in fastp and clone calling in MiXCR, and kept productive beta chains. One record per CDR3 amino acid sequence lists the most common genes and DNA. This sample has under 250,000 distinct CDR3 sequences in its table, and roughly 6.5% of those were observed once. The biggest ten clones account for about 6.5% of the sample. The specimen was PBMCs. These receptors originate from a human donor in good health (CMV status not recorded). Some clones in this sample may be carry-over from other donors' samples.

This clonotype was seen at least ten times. CDR3 nucleotides: TGCAGCGTTCCCCCAGCAATGAACACTGAAGCTTTCTTT. This codes for CSVPPAMNTEAFF. The chain recombines TRBV29-1 with TRBJ1-1; D remains unclear. The V gene lost 5 bases and the J gene lost 0 bases, with 10 bases spanning the gap. CDR3 length: 13 amino acids. CDR1 and CDR2 (germline): SQVTM, ANQGSEA.

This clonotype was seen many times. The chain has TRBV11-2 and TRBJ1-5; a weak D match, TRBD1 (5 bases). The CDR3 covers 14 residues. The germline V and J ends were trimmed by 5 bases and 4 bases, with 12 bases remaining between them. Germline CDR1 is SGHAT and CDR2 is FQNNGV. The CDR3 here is CASSDSQGNQPQHF. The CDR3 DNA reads TGTGCCAGCAGCGACTCTCAGGGAAATCAGCCCCAGCATTTT.

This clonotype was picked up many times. Here the CDR3 reads CASSLEPPYEQYF. CDR3 nucleotides: TGTGCCAGCAGCTTAGAACCCCCCTACGAGCAGTACTTC. The V and J genes are TRBV7-9 and TRBJ2-7; D remains ambiguous. V was shortened by 1 base and J by 2 bases, with 6 bases between the two germline ends. CDR1 and CDR2 from the germline V gene are SEHNR and FQNEAQ (reference sequence). The CDR3 sequence is 13 residues long.

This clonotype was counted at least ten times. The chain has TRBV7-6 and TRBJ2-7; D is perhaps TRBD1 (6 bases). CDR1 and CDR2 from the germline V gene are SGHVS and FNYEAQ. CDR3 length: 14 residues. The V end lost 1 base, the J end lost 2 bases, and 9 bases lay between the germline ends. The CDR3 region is CASSLGAGAYEQYF. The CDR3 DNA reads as TGTGCCAGCAGCTTAGGCGCAGGGGCCTACGAGCAGTACTTC.

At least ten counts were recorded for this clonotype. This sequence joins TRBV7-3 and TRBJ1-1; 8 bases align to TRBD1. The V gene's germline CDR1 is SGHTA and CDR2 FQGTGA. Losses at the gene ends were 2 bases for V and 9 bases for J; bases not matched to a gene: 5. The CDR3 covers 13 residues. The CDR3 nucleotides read TGTGCCAGCAGCTTACCGGGACAGGCGAAAGCTTTCTTT. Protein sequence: CASSLPGQAKAFF.

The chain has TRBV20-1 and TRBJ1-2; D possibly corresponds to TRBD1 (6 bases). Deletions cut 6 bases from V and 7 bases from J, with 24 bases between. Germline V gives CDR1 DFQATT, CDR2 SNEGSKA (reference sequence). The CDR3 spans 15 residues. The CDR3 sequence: CSASRKGGRVGGYTF. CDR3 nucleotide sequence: TGCAGTGCCAGCAGAAAAGGGGGACGGGTAGGTGGCTACACCTTC.

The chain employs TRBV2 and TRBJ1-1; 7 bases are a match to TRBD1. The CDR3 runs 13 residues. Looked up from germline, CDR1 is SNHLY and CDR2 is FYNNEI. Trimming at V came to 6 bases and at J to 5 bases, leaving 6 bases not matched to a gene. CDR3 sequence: CASRDRDGTEAFF. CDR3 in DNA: TGTGCCAGCAGAGACAGGGATGGTACTGAAGCTTTCTTT.

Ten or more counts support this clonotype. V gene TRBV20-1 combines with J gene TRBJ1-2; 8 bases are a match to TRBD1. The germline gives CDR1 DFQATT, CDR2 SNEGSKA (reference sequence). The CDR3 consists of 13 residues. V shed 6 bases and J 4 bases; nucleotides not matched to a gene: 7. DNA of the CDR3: TGCAGTGCGCCGACAGGGGTCCTCTATGGCTACACCTTC. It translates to CSAPTGVLYGYTF.

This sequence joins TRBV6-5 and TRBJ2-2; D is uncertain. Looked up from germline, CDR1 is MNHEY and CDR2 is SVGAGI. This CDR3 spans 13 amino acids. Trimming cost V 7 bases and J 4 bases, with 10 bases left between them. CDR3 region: CASKKVATGELFF. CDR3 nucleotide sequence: TGTGCCAGCAAGAAGGTAGCCACCGGGGAGCTGTTTTTT.

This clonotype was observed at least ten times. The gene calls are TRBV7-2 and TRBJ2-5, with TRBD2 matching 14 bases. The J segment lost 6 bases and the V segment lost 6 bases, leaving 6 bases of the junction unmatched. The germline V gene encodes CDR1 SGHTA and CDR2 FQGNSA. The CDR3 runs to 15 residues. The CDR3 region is CASRGWTSGGKTQYF. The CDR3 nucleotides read TGTGCCAGCAGGGGGTGGACTAGCGGGGGGAAGACCCAGTACTTC.

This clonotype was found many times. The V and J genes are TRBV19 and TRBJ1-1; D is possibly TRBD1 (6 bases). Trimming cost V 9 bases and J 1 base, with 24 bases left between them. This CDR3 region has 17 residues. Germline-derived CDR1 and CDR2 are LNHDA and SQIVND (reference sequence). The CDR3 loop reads CASRDPPDRSWNTEAFF. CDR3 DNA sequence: TGTGCCAGCAGGGATCCGCCGGACAGATCTTGGAACACTGAAGCTTTCTTT.

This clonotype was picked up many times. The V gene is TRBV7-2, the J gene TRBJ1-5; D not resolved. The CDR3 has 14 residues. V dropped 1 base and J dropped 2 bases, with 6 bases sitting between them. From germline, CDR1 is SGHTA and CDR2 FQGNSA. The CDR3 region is CASSLVGGNQPQHF. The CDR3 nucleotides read TGTGCCAGCAGCTTAGTTGGCGGCAATCAGCCCCAGCATTTT.

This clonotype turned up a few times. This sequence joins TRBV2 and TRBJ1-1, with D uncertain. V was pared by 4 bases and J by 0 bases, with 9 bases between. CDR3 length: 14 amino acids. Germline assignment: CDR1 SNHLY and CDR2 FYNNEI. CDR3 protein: CASSVEALNTEAFF. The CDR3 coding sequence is TGTGCCAGCAGTGTGGAGGCGTTGAACACTGAAGCTTTCTTT.

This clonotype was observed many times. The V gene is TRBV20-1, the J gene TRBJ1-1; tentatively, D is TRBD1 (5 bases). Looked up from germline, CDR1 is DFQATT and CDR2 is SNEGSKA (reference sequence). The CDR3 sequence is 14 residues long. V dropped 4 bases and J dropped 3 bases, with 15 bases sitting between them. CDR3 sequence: CSAIDGLGDTEAFF. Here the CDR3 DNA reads TGCAGTGCTATCGATGGGTTGGGGGACACTGAAGCTTTCTTT.

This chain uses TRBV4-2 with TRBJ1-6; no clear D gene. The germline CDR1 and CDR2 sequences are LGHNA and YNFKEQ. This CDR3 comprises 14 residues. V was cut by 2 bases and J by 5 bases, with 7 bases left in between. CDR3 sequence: CASSQRVDNSPLHF. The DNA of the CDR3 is TGTGCCAGCAGCCAACGAGTCGATAATTCACCCCTCCACTTT.

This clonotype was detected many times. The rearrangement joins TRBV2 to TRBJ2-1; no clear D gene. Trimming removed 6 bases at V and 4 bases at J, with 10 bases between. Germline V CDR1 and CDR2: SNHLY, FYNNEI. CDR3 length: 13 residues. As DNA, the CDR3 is TGTGCCAGCAGCGCTGGTCGATACAATGAGCAGTTCTTC. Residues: CASSAGRYNEQFF.

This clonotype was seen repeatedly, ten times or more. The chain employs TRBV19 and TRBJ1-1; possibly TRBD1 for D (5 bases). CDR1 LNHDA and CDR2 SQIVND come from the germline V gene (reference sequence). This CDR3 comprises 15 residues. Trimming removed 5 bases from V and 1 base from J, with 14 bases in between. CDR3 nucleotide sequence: TGTGCCAGTAGTCTACCGACAGTTTCGAACACTGAAGCTTTCTTT. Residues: CASSLPTVSNTEAFF.

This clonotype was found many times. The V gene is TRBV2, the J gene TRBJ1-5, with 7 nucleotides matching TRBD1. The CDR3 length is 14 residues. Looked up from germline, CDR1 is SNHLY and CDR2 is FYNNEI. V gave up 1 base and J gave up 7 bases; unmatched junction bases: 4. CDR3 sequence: CASSEVKGQQPQHF. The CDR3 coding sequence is TGTGCCAGCAGTGAAGTAAAGGGACAGCAGCCCCAGCATTTT.

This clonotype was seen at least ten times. CDR3 protein: CASSEDGQAGANVLTF. CDR3 coding DNA: TGTGCCAGCAGTGAAGACGGACAAGCCGGGGCCAACGTCCTGACTTTC. The gene calls are TRBV6-1 and TRBJ2-6; D may be TRBD1 (5 bases). The CDR3 is 16 amino acids. Germline assignment: CDR1 MNHNS and CDR2 SASEGT. V gave up 1 base and J gave up 4 bases, with 11 bases separating them.

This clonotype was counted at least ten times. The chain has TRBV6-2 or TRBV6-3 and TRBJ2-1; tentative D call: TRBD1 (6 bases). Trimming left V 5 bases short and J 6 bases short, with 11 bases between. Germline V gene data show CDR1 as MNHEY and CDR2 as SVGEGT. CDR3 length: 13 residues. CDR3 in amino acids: CASSTQGTNEQFF. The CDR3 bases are TGTGCCAGCAGTACCCAGGGGACCAATGAGCAGTTCTTC.

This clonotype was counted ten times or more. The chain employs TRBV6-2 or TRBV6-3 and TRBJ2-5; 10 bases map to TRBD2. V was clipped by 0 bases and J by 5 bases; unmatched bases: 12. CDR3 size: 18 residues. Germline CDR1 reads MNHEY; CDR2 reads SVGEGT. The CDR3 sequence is CASSYSSLAGAPSETQYF. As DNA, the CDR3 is TGTGCCAGCAGTTACTCTTCCCTAGCGGGGGCCCCGTCGGAGACCCAGTACTTC.

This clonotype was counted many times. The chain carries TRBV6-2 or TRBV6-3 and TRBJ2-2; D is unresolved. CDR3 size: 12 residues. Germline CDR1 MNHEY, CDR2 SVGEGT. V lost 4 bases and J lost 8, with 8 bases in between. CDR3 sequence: CASSFARGELFF. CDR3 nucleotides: TGTGCCAGCAGTTTCGCCCGAGGGGAGCTGTTTTTT.

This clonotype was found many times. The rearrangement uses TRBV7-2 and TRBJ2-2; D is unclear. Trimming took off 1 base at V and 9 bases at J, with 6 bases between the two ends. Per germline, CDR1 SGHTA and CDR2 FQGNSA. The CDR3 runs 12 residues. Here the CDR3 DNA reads TGTGCCAGCAGCTTAGTTGTCAGGGAGCTGTTTTTT. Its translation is CASSLVVRELFF.

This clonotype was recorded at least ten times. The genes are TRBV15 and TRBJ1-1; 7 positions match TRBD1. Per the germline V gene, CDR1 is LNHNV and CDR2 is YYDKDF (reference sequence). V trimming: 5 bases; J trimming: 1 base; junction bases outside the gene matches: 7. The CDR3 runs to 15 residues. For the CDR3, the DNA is TGTGCCACCAGCGTCGACAGGGCCCCGAACACTGAAGCTTTCTTT. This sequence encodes CATSVDRAPNTEAFF.

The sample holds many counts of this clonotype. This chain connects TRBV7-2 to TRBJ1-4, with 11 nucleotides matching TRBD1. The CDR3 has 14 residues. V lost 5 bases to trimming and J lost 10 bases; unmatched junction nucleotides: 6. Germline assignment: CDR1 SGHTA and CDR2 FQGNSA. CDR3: CASSPGQGEGKLFF. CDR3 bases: TGTGCCAGCAGCCCGGGACAGGGGGAGGGAAAACTGTTTTTT. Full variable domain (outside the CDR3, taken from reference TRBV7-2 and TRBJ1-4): GAGVSQSPSNKVTEKGKDVELRCDPISGHTALYWYRQSLGQGLEFLIYFQGNSAPDKSGLPSDRFSAERTGGSVSTLTIQRTQQEDSAVYLCASSPGQGEGKLFFGSGTQLSVL.

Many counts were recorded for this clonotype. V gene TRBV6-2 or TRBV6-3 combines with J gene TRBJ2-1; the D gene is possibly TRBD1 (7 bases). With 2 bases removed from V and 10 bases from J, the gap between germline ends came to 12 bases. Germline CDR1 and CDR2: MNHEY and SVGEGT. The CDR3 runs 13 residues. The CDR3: CASSYRAGGEQFF. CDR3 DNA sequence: TGTGCCAGCAGTTACAGGGCAGGGGGGGAGCAGTTCTTC.

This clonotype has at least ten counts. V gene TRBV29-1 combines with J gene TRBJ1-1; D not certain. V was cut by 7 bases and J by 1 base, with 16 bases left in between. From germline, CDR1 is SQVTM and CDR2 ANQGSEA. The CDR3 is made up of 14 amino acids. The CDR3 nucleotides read TGCAGCGCATCAGAGGTCCCGAGGAACACTGAAGCTTTCTTT. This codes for CSASEVPRNTEAFF.

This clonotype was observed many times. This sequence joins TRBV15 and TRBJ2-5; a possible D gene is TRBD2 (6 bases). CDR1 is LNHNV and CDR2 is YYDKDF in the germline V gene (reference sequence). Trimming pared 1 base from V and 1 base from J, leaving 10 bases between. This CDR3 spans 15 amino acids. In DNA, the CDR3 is TGTGCCACCAGCAGAGTTCTTAGCGGCCAAGAGACCCAGTACTTC. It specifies CATSRVLSGQETQYF.

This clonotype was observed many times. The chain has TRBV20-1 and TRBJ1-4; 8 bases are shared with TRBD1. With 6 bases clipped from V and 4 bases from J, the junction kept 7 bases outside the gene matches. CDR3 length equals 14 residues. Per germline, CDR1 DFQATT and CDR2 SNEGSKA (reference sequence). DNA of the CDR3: TGCAGTGCCCCGCAGGGGGCCAATAATGAAAAACTGTTTTTT. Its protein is CSAPQGANNEKLFF.

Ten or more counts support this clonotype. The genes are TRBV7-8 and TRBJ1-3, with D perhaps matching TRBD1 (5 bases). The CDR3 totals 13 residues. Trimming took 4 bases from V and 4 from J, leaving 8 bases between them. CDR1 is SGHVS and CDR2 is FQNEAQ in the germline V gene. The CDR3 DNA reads TGTGCCAGCAGCTCGGAGGGGGGAAACACCATATATTTT. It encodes CASSSEGGNTIYF.

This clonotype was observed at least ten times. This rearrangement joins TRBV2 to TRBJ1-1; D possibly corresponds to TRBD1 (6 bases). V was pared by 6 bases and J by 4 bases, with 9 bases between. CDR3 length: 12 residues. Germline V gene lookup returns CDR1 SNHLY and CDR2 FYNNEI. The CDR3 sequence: CASRNRVTEAFF. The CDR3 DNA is TGTGCCAGCAGAAACAGGGTCACTGAAGCTTTCTTT.

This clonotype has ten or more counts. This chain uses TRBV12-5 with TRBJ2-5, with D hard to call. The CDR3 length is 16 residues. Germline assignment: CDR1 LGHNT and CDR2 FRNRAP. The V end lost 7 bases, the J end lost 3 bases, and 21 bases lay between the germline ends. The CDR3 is CASDVNTLPLEETQYF. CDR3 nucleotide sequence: TGTGCTAGTGATGTAAACACCCTACCCCTGGAAGAGACCCAGTACTTC.